These 12 T cell receptor beta chains originate from one sample sequenced in a study of molecular identifiers for immune sequencing clone quantification. Via MiXCR, TCRdb re-called the PCR reads, giving one row per CDR3 protein. This table has about 640,000 distinct CDR3 sequences, just under 20% appearing once. Source material: naive CD8+ T cells from blood, with Jurkat cell RNA spiked in. Subset given: FACS-sorted CD8+CD4-CCR7+CD45RA+ naive T cells. These receptors originate from a human donor in good health. Some libraries in this study had Jurkat cell RNA spiked in.

This clonotype has ten or more counts. The V and J genes are TRBV28 and TRBJ2-1; D possibly corresponds to TRBD1 (6 bases). Germline CDR1 MDHEN, CDR2 SYDVKM. The CDR3 runs to 14 residues. V was pared by 3 bases and J by 4 bases, with 10 bases between. The DNA for the CDR3 is TGTGCCAGCAGTTTCAGGGGCCCTTACAATGAGCAGTTCTTC. This translates into CASSFRGPYNEQFF. Variable domain in full (rest from reference TRBV28 and TRBJ2-1): DVKVTQSSRYLVKRTGEKVFLECVQDMDHENMFWYRQDPGLGLRLIYFSYDVKMKEKGDIPEGYSVSREKKERFSLILESASTNQTSMYLCASSFRGPYNEQFFGPGTRLTVL.

This clonotype was seen ten or more times. The chain employs TRBV4-3 and TRBJ2-7, with 7 positions matching TRBD2. The CDR3 consists of 16 residues. Germline loops: CDR1 LGHNA, CDR2 YSLEER. V lost 1 base, J lost 3 bases, and 9 bases stayed unmatched. The CDR3 DNA reads as TGCGCCAGCAGCCAAGTCGGGTTGTCTAGCGGCTACGAGCAGTACTTC. This encodes CASSQVGLSSGYEQYF.

This clonotype was seen ten or more times. The chain combines TRBV6-5 with TRBJ2-1, with D uncertain. Trimming removed 4 bases at V and 3 bases at J, with 10 bases between. Germline V gene sequence: CDR1 MNHEY, CDR2 SVGAGI. This CDR3 has 14 amino acids. CDR3 in DNA: TGTGCCAGCAGTTTGGCGCCGAACTACAATGAGCAGTTCTTC. The encoded protein is CASSLAPNYNEQFF.

In this sample, this clonotype turned up many times. This chain links TRBV6-5 with TRBJ2-3; TRBD1 or TRBD2 may be the D gene (5 bases each). CDR3 length: 15 residues. Germline-derived CDR1 and CDR2 are MNHEY and SVGAGI. V was shortened by 2 bases and J by 6 bases, with 15 bases between the two germline ends. CDR3 DNA sequence: TGTGCCAGCAGTTACAGGGGACGGGGTCTTGATACGCAGTATTTT. Its translation is CASSYRGRGLDTQYF.

This clonotype appeared many times. The V call is TRBV7-9, the J call TRBJ2-3, with D tentatively TRBD1 (6 bases). V was cut by 5 bases and J by 2 bases, with 14 bases left in between. CDR3 length: 15 residues. Germline assignment: CDR1 SEHNR and CDR2 FQNEAQ (reference sequence). The CDR3, as DNA: TGTGCCAGCAGCCCAGCAGACAGGAACACAGATACGCAGTATTTT. It yields the protein CASSPADRNTDTQYF.

In this sample, this clonotype turned up many times. CDR3: CASSLWAGSTGELFF. The CDR3 DNA reads as TGTGCCAGCAGCTTATGGGCGGGAAGCACCGGGGAGCTGTTTTTT. This chain uses TRBV5-4 with TRBJ2-2, with D perhaps TRBD2 (6 bases). The germline CDR1 and CDR2 sequences are SGHNT and YYREEE (reference sequence). This CDR3 contains 15 residues. V lost 2 bases, J lost 4 bases, and 12 bases lay in between.

In regard to this clonotype: Given a much more abundant clone one base away, this may be a read error. The chain employs TRBV29-1 and TRBJ1-2; D unclear. Deletions cut 3 bases from V and 3 bases from J, with 11 bases between. Germline V gene data show CDR1 as SQVTM and CDR2 as ANQGSEA. The CDR3 consists of 13 residues. The CDR3 spells CSVDSTKDYGYTF. CDR3 bases: TGCAGCGTTGACTCGACAAAAGACTATGGCTACACCTTC.

The table lists this clonotype with a count of one. This may stem from a read error, because a much larger clone lies one nucleotide away. The chain combines TRBV27 with TRBJ2-3; tentatively, D is TRBD1 (5 bases). V lost 4 bases and J lost 7, with 21 bases in between. Germline values: CDR1 MNHEY, CDR2 SMNVEV (reference sequence). The CDR3 is 16 amino acids. CDR3 region: CASSSVNIRDINTQYF. The DNA of the CDR3 is TGTGCCAGCAGTTCGGTCAATATCAGGGATATAAATACGCAGTATTTT.

There are a few counts of this clonotype. The genes are TRBV9 and TRBJ2-7, with D maybe TRBD1 (6 bases). Germline values: CDR1 SGDLS, CDR2 YYNGEE. Trimming removed 2 bases from V and 5 bases from J, with 11 bases in between. This CDR3 has 13 residues. CDR3 DNA sequence: TGTGCCAGCAGCGTCACAGGGTACCACGAGCAGTACTTC. Its translation: CASSVTGYHEQYF. Based on the CDR3 plus reference TRBV9 and TRBJ2-7, the full variable domain is DSGVTQTPKHLITATGQRVTLRCSPRSGDLSVYWYQQSLDQGLQFLIQYYNGEERAKGNILERFSAQQFPDLHSELNLSSLELGDSALYFCASSVTGYHEQYFGPGTRLTVT.

There are many counts of this clonotype. The chain employs TRBV4-3 and TRBJ2-7; 9 positions agree with TRBD1. The J segment lost 5 bases and the V segment lost 5 bases, leaving 10 bases of the junction unmatched. The CDR3 is made up of 15 amino acids. From germline, CDR1 is LGHNA and CDR2 YSLEER. The CDR3: CASSYSPGTGNEQYF. The CDR3, as DNA: TGCGCCAGCAGCTACAGTCCCGGGACAGGGAACGAGCAGTACTTC.

This clonotype was picked up a small number of times. This chain joins TRBV12-3 or TRBV12-4 and TRBJ2-5; D not resolved. The CDR3 has 11 residues. With 6 bases removed from V and 3 bases from J, the gap between germline ends came to 5 bases. For the CDR3, the DNA is TGTGCCAGCAGGAGTAAAGAGACCCAGTACTTC. This gives the protein CASRSKETQYF.

This chain connects TRBV5-4 to TRBJ2-1; TRBD1 agrees at 7 bases. Germline assignment: CDR1 SGHNT and CDR2 YYREEE (reference sequence). The CDR3 runs 15 residues. V shed 6 bases, J shed 3 bases, and the junction held 9 bases outside the gene matches. The CDR3 is CASNSPGQYYNEQFF. The CDR3 DNA reads TGTGCCAGCAACTCGCCGGGACAGTACTACAATGAGCAGTTCTTC.